This T cell receptor beta chain was captured in a study of T cells after yellow fever vaccination. About the study: SMART-Seq v4 Ultra Low Input prepared the low-cell-number fractions.

Study results and limitations: Relatively few clonotypes were ones that appeared in both CD4 and CD8 compartments.

With respect to this clonotype: Antigen: not known.

Germline assignment: CDR1 SEHNR and CDR2 FQNEAQ (reference sequence). Trimming cost V 5 bases and J 0 bases, with 10 bases left between them. The CDR3 has 15 amino acids. 5'RACE template switching produced TCR cDNA carrying a universal primer site and UMIs. One entry per CDR3 protein results from TCRdb running MiXCR on the 5' RACE reads. Among 170,000 or so distinct CDR3 sequences listed, about 6% were seen once. The starting material was CD4+ T cells sorted from PBMCs, obtained on the day of the first yellow fever vaccination. The chain employs TRBV7-9 and TRBJ2-2; D gene uncertain. This receptor was identified in a man aged 18 to 29 who received the YFV17D yellow fever vaccine. The CDR3 coding sequence is TGTGCCAGCAGCCGAAATCAGGCGAACACCGGGGAGCTGTTTTTT. Translating gives CASSRNQANTGELFF.